This T cell receptor beta chain originates from a study of identical twins. TCRdb reprocessed the 5' RACE reads with MiXCR, giving one entry per CDR3 protein. This table holds some 1,600,000 distinct CDR3 sequences, around 33% found once. Germline loops: CDR1 MDHEN, CDR2 SYDVKM. Losses at the gene ends were 7 bases for V and 6 bases for J; bases not matched to a gene: 11. The CDR3 length is 15 residues. The sequence came from a newborn girl in good health. The sequenced sample consisted of cord blood. The V call is TRBV28, the J call TRBJ2-1; 8 positions match TRBD1. The CDR3 DNA follows: TGTGCCAGCACCACGACCGGGACAGGAGGCAATGAGCAGTTCTTC. Its protein product is CASTTTGTGGNEQFF.